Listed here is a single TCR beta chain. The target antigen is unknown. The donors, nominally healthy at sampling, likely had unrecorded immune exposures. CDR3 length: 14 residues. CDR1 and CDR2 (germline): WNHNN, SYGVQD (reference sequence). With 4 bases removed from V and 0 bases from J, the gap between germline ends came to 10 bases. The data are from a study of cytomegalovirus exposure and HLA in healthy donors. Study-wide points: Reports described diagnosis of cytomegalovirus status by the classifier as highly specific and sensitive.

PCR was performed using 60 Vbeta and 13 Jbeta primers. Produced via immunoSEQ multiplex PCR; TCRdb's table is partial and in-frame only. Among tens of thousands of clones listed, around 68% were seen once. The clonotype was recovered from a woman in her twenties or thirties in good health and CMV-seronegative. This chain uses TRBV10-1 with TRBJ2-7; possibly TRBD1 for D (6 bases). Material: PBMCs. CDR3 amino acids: CASSGWTASYEQYF. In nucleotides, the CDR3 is TGCGCCAGCAGTGGTTGGACAGCCTCCTACGAGCAGTACTTC.